These 20 T cell receptor beta chains share one sample of origin, sequenced in a study of T cells in Graves' hyperthyroidism and ophthalmopathy. Regions amplified from RNA transcripts were the TCR beta CDR3 regions. The TCR CDR3 was amplified in a first-round RT-PCR using the HTBI primer set. TCRdb analysed the multiplex PCR reads with MiXCR anew, one entry per CDR3 protein. The table records a few hundred thousand distinct CDR3 sequences, 22% of them present only once. The material sequenced was blood. These receptors were collected from a man aged 25 to 40 with Graves' ophthalmopathy.

This clonotype was detected ten times or more. This chain connects TRBV7-9 to TRBJ1-2; D is unclear. V dropped 8 bases and J dropped 0 bases, with 10 bases sitting between them. Germline CDR1 reads SEHNR; CDR2 reads FQNEAQ (reference sequence). This CDR3 has 13 residues. The CDR3 loop is CASSKETNYGYTF. The CDR3 coding sequence is TGTGCCAGCTCAAAGGAGACTAACTATGGCTACACCTTC.

The table lists this clonotype with a few counts. The V gene is TRBV2, the J gene TRBJ2-1; TRBD2 agrees at 9 bases. Germline CDR1 is SNHLY and CDR2 is FYNNEI. V trimming: 8 bases; J trimming: 6 bases; junction bases outside the gene matches: 11. The CDR3 is 15 residues long. CDR3 DNA sequence: TGTGCCAGCGGAGGGGGGCGGGAGGGCTTCAATGAGCAGTTCTTC. Translated: CASGGGREGFNEQFF. Variable domain in full (rest from reference TRBV2 and TRBJ2-1): EPEVTQTPSHQVTQMGQEVILRCVPISNHLYFYWYRQILGQKVEFLVSFYNNEISEKSEIFDDQFSVERPDGSNFTLKIRSTKLEDSAMYFCASGGGREGFNEQFFGPGTRLTVL.

This clonotype was counted a few times. This chain uses TRBV7-2 with TRBJ2-2; D unresolved. The V gene's germline CDR1 is SGHTA and CDR2 FQGNSA. The CDR3 loop spans 13 amino acids. Trimming shortened V by 7 bases and J by 10 bases, and 16 bases separated the two germline ends. CDR3: CASTLVEAAELFF. The CDR3 bases are TGTGCCAGCACCTTGGTCGAGGCGGCGGAGCTGTTTTTT.

This clonotype has just a few counts. CDR3 nucleotides: TGTGCCAGCAGCGTAGAACTCGGGGCTAATGAAAAACTGTTTTTT. Protein sequence: CASSVELGANEKLFF. The chain joins TRBV9 to TRBJ1-4; D is ambiguous. V dropped 0 bases and J dropped 3 bases, with 9 bases sitting between them. Germline lookup yields CDR1 SGDLS and CDR2 YYNGEE. This CDR3 is built from 15 residues. The whole variable domain, filled in from reference TRBV9 and TRBJ1-4, reads DSGVTQTPKHLITATGQRVTLRCSPRSGDLSVYWYQQSLDQGLQFLIQYYNGEERAKGNILERFSAQQFPDLHSELNLSSLELGDSALYFCASSVELGANEKLFFGSGTQLSVL.

The rearrangement links TRBV24-1 to TRBJ2-2; TRBD1 matches at 7 bases. Looked up from germline, CDR1 is KGHDR and CDR2 is SFDVKD. With V trimmed by 5 bases and J by 4 bases, 6 bases remained unmatched. The CDR3 extends over 15 amino acids. The CDR3 reads CATSGLTGTTGELFF. CDR3 DNA: TGTGCCACCAGTGGGTTGACAGGGACCACCGGGGAGCTGTTTTTT.

The gene calls are TRBV7-9 and TRBJ1-3; D unclear. The CDR3 is 14 amino acids. Deletions cut 6 bases from V and 2 bases from J, with 11 bases between. Germline CDR1 and CDR2: SEHNR and FQNEAQ (reference sequence). This CDR3 is CASSSGLTGNTIYF. CDR3 sequence (DNA): TGTGCCAGCAGTTCCGGGCTCACTGGAAACACCATATATTTT.

This clonotype was counted only a few times. V usage is TRBV7-2 and J usage is TRBJ2-7; 8 bases fit TRBD2. CDR1 SGHTA and CDR2 FQGNSA come from the germline V gene. With 6 bases clipped from V and 2 bases from J, the junction kept 9 bases outside the gene matches. The CDR3 runs 15 residues. This chain's CDR3 is CASSPVAGQAYEQYF. The CDR3 DNA follows: TGTGCCAGCAGTCCTGTAGCGGGACAAGCCTACGAGCAGTACTTC.

The rearrangement uses TRBV20-1 and TRBJ2-1; D is unclear. This CDR3 spans 15 amino acids. V was trimmed by 6 bases and J by 6 bases, leaving 21 bases between them. CDR1 is DFQATT and CDR2 is SNEGSKA in the germline V gene (reference sequence). CDR3 sequence (DNA): TGCAGTGCCCAGATAGGAAGGAACCCGGCCAATGAGCAGTTCTTC. Amino acid sequence: CSAQIGRNPANEQFF.

As regards this clonotype: Given a much more abundant clone one base away, this may be a read error. This rearrangement joins TRBV12-3 or TRBV12-4 to TRBJ2-3, with 9 bases matching TRBD2. The CDR3 is 18 residues long. The CDR3 sequence is CAGSRERGAGGPRDTQYF. DNA of the CDR3: TGTGCCGGCAGTCGAGAAAGAGGAGCGGGAGGCCCGAGGGATACGCAGTATTTT.

The V call is TRBV2, the J call TRBJ2-5; D might be TRBD1 (5 bases). Germline V gene data show CDR1 as SNHLY and CDR2 as FYNNEI. Trimming cost V 6 bases and J 5 bases, with 16 bases left between them. The CDR3 covers 14 residues. The CDR3 nucleotides read TGTGCCAGCAGCTATCAGACAGCGCGCGAGACCCAGTACTTC. The encoded protein is CASSYQTARETQYF. Full variable domain (missing parts from reference TRBV2 and TRBJ2-5): EPEVTQTPSHQVTQMGQEVILRCVPISNHLYFYWYRQILGQKVEFLVSFYNNEISEKSEIFDDQFSVERPDGSNFTLKIRSTKLEDSAMYFCASSYQTARETQYFGPGTRLLVL.

This clonotype has more than one count but fewer than ten. This sequence joins TRBV5-1 and TRBJ1-4; D remains ambiguous. The V and J ends lost 5 bases and 3 bases respectively, with 14 bases between them. The CDR3 consists of 15 residues. Germline values: CDR1 SGHRS, CDR2 YFSETQ. The CDR3 nucleotides are TGCGCCAGCAGTCCGGACGAAACAGCTAATGAAAAACTGTTTTTT. This translates into CASSPDETANEKLFF.

This clonotype was counted ten times or more. The rearrangement joins TRBV11-2 to TRBJ1-1, with 7 nucleotides matching TRBD1. Germline CDR1 and CDR2: SGHAT and FQNNGV. The V gene end was trimmed by 5 bases and the J gene end by 0 bases; junction bases not matched to a gene: 3. The CDR3 runs to 14 residues. In DNA form, the CDR3 reads TGTGCCAGCAGCCCGGACAGGATGAACACTGAAGCTTTCTTT. This translates into CASSPDRMNTEAFF.

This clonotype was recorded once. V gene TRBV19 combines with J gene TRBJ1-3, with D maybe TRBD1 (5 bases). Germline V CDR1 and CDR2: LNHDA, SQIVND (reference sequence). V lost 6 bases to trimming and J lost 0 bases, with 15 bases between them. This CDR3 is built from 16 residues. The CDR3 nucleotides are TGTGCCAGTAGCTCGGGGCTCACTTTCTCTGGAAACACCATATATTTT. Its translation is CASSSGLTFSGNTIYF.

In its sample, this clonotype was seen a few times. V usage is TRBV14 and J usage is TRBJ2-7, with 8 bases that match TRBD2. The CDR3 covers 16 residues. The V and J ends lost 4 bases and 4 bases, in that order; junction bases with no gene match: 12. Germline V lookup: CDR1 SGHDN, CDR2 FVKESK. Here the CDR3 DNA reads TGTGCCAGCAGCCTATTTTCGGCGGGAGGATTTTACGAGCAGTACTTC. It is translated as CASSLFSAGGFYEQYF.

At least ten counts were recorded for this clonotype. The rearrangement uses TRBV28 and TRBJ1-2; maybe TRBD1 (5 bases). The CDR3 runs to 16 residues. Trimming left V 2 bases short and J 3 bases short, with 16 bases between. Germline lookup yields CDR1 MDHEN and CDR2 SYDVKM. CDR3 nucleotide sequence: TGTGCCAGCAGTTTACCCCCCGGGGCGGAGGACTATGGCTACACCTTC. Amino acid sequence: CASSLPPGAEDYGYTF.

The J gene is TRBJ2-2, the V gene TRBV9; tentatively, D is TRBD1 or TRBD2 (5 bases each). CDR1 SGDLS and CDR2 YYNGEE come from the germline V gene. The CDR3 runs to 15 residues. Trimming took off 0 bases at V and 6 bases at J, with 12 bases between the two ends. CDR3 residues: CASSVDGRGAGELFF. Here the CDR3 DNA reads TGTGCCAGCAGCGTAGATGGCCGAGGGGCCGGGGAGCTGTTTTTT.

This clonotype was counted ten times or more. The rearrangement uses TRBV5-1 and TRBJ2-7, with 9 nucleotides matching TRBD1. Trimming at V came to 2 bases and at J to 3 bases, leaving 6 bases not matched to a gene. The CDR3 has 15 residues. Germline-derived CDR1 and CDR2 are SGHRS and YFSETQ. CDR3 coding DNA: TGCGCCAGCAGCTTCGGACAGGGGAATTACTACGAGCAGTACTTC. This translates into CASSFGQGNYYEQYF.

The genes are TRBV7-8 and TRBJ2-5, with D hard to call. V was cut by 1 base and J by 4 bases, with 10 bases left in between. The CDR3 runs 14 residues. Germline loops: CDR1 SGHVS, CDR2 FQNEAQ. DNA for the CDR3: TGTGCCAGCAGCTTAGTCCTGATGGGAGAGACCCAGTACTTC. This translates into CASSLVLMGETQYF.

This clonotype was counted a few times. The chain joins TRBV20-1 to TRBJ2-3, with a weak D call TRBD2 (7 bases). The CDR3 spans 14 residues. Germline CDR1 is DFQATT and CDR2 is SNEGSKA (reference sequence). V dropped 5 bases and J dropped 6 bases, with 18 bases sitting between them. CDR3 amino acids: CSAGPGGPRDTQYF. The DNA for the CDR3 is TGCAGTGCTGGGCCCGGGGGGCCGAGGGATACGCAGTATTTT.

The J gene is TRBJ1-1, the V gene TRBV7-9, with no clear D. The CDR3 contains 10 residues. Deletions cut 4 bases from V and 6 bases from J, with 3 bases between. Per the germline V gene, CDR1 is SEHNR and CDR2 is FQNEAQ (reference sequence). For the CDR3, the DNA is TGTGCCAGCAGCTCGGCTGAAGCTTTCTTT. It translates to CASSSAEAFF.